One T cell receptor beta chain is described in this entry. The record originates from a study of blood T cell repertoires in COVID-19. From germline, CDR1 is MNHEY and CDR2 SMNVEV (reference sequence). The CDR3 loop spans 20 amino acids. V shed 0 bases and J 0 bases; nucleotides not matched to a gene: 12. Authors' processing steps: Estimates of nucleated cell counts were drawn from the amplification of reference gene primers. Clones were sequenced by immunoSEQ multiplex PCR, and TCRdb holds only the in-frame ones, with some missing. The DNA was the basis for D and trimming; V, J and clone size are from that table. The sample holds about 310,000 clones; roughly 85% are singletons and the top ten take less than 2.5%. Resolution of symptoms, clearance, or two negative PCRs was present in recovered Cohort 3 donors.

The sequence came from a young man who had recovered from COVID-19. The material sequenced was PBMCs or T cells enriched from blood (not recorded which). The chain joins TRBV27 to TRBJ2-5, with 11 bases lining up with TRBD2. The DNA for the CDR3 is TGTGCCAGCAGTTTATCGAGCCCCGTAGCGGGGGGGTCGTACCAAGAGACCCAGTACTTC. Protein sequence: CASSLSSPVAGGSYQETQYF.